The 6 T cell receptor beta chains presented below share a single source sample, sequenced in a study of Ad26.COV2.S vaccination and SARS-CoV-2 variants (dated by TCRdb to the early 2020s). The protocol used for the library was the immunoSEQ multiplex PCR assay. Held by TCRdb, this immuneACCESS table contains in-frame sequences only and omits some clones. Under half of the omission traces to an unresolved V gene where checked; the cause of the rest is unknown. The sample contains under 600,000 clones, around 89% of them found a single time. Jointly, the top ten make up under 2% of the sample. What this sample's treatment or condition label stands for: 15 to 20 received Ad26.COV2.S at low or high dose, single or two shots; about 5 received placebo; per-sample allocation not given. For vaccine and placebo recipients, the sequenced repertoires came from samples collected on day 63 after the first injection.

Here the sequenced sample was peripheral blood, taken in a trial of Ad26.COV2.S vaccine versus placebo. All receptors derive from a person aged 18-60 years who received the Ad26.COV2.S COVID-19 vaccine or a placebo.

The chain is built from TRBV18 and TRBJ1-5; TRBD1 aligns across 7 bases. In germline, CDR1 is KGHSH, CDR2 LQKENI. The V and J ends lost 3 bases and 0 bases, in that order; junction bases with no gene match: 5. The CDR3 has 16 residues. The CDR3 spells CASSPGTDYSNQPQHF. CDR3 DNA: TGTGCCAGCTCACCTGGGACAGATTATAGCAATCAGCCCCAGCATTTT. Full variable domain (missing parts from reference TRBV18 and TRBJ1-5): NAGVMQNPRHLVRRRGQEARLRCSPMKGHSHVYWYRQLPEEGLKFMVYLQKENIIDESGMPKERFSAEFPKEGPSILRIQQVVRGDSAAYFCASSPGTDYSNQPQHFGDGTRLSIL.

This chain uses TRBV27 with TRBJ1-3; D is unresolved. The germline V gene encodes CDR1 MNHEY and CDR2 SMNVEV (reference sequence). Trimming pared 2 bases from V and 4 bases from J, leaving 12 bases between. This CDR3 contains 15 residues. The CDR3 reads CASSLNSEPGNTIYF. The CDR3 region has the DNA TGTGCCAGCAGTTTAAATTCAGAACCCGGAAACACCATATATTTT.

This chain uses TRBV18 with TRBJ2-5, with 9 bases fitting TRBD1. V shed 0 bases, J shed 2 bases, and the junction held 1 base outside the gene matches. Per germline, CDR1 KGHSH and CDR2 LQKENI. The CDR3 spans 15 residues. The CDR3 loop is CASSPPGTGQETQYF. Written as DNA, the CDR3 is TGTGCCAGCTCACCACCGGGGACAGGGCAAGAGACCCAGTACTTC. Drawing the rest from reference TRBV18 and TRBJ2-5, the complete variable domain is NAGVMQNPRHLVRRRGQEARLRCSPMKGHSHVYWYRQLPEEGLKFMVYLQKENIIDESGMPKERFSAEFPKEGPSILRIQQVVRGDSAAYFCASSPPGTGQETQYFGPGTRLLVL.

DNA for the CDR3: TGTGCCTGGAGACGTAGGCCTACCGGGGGTAACTATGGCTACACCTTC. Protein product: CAWRRRPTGGNYGYTF. V usage is TRBV30 and J usage is TRBJ1-2; possibly TRBD1 for D (5 bases). This CDR3 spans 16 amino acids. Between the trimmed V and J ends, which lost 3 bases and 1 base, there was a span of 18 bases. Germline V gene sequence: CDR1 GTSNPN, CDR2 SVGIG (reference sequence).

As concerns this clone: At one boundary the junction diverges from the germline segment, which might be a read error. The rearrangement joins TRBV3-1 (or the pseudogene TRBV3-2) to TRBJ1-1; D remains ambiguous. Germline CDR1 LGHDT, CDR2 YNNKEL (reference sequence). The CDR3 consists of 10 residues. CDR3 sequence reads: CASSQDRGSF. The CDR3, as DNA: TGTGCCAGCAGCCAAGATCGGGGATCATTT.

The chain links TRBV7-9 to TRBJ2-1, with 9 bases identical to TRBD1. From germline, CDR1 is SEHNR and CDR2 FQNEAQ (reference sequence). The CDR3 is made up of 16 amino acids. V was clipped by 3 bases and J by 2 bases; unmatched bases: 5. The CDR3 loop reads CASSFTDRGAYNEQFF. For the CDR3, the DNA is TGTGCCAGCAGCTTCACGGACAGGGGCGCCTACAATGAGCAGTTCTTC.